The 9 T cell receptor beta chains presented below share a single source sample, sequenced in a study of T cell changes during pregnancy in multiple sclerosis. TCRdb's copy holds only in-frame clones and misses some; the assay was immunoSEQ multiplex PCR. This table holds roughly 39,000 clones, 92% found once. The sequenced sample was CD4+ T cells from peripheral blood mononuclear cells, obtained before pregnancy. These receptors were obtained from a female donor with multiple sclerosis, enrolled in a pregnancy study.

This sequence joins TRBV4-1 and TRBJ2-7; 8 bases align to TRBD2. Trimming took 0 bases from V and 5 from J; bases not matched to a gene: 9. The germline CDR1 and CDR2 sequences are MGHRA and YSYEKL. The CDR3 totals 16 residues. The CDR3 DNA sequence: TGCGCCAGCAGCCAAGATCGGAGGAGCGGGAGCCACGAGCAGTACTTC. Translating it yields CASSQDRRSGSHEQYF.

The rearrangement links TRBV5-1 to TRBJ2-3; 13 positions match TRBD2. Germline V CDR1 and CDR2: SGHRS, YFSETQ. There are 15 residues in the CDR3. The trim removed 4 bases at V and 6 bases at J, leaving 5 bases unmatched. The CDR3 sequence: CASSPGLAGRDTQYF. DNA for the CDR3: TGCGCCAGCAGCCCGGGACTAGCGGGACGGGATACGCAGTATTTT.

The V call is TRBV5-1, the J call TRBJ2-5, with 9 bases identical to TRBD1. The CDR3 consists of 16 residues. J was trimmed by 2 bases and V by 3 bases; bases with no gene match: 8. CDR1 and CDR2 (germline): SGHRS, YFSETQ. CDR3 loop: CASSSGVGQGQETQYF. The CDR3 DNA reads as TGCGCCAGCAGCTCGGGGGTGGGACAGGGACAAGAGACCCAGTACTTC.

The chain carries TRBV28 and TRBJ2-5; 10 bases match TRBD1. CDR1 is MDHEN, CDR2 SYDVKM, per germline. The V segment lost 5 bases and the J segment 6 bases; nucleotides outside the gene matches: 9. The CDR3 length is 15 residues. This CDR3 reads CASSPGDRGRQTQYF. The CDR3 DNA follows: TGTGCCAGCAGTCCGGGGGACAGGGGTAGGCAGACCCAGTACTTC.

This clone appeared a single time. This chain connects TRBV7-8 to TRBJ2-7; perhaps TRBD1 as D (5 bases). Trimming left V 3 bases short and J 3 bases short, with 21 bases between. CDR1 and CDR2 (germline): SGHVS, FQNEAQ. The CDR3 is made up of 17 amino acids. In nucleotides, the CDR3 is TGTGCCAGCAGCTTCCCTCGACGTTCCAGGGCGAACTACGAGCAGTACTTC. Protein: CASSFPRRSRANYEQYF. The complete variable domain, with remaining parts taken from reference TRBV7-8 and TRBJ2-7, reads GAGVSQSPRYKVAKRGQDVALRCDPISGHVSLFWYQQALGQGPEFLTYFQNEAQLDKSGLPSDRFFAERPEGSVSTLKIQRTQQEDSAVYLCASSFPRRSRANYEQYFGPGTRLTVT.

This chain connects TRBV10-3 to TRBJ1-3, with D uncertain. The V end was cut by 2 bases, the J end by 0 bases, with 8 bases between. This CDR3 has 15 amino acids. Germline loops: CDR1 ENHRY, CDR2 SYGVKD. The CDR3 here is CAISEGRISGNTIYF. The CDR3 bases are TGTGCCATCAGTGAGGGGAGAATCTCTGGAAACACCATATATTTT.

The V call is TRBV19, the J call TRBJ2-3; 7 bases agree with TRBD2. J gave up 6 bases and V 6 bases, and 6 bases lay outside the gene matches. CDR1 is LNHDA, CDR2 SQIVND, per germline (reference sequence). The CDR3 totals 13 residues. DNA for the CDR3: TGTGCCAGTAGGTCGGTGGGGGGGGATACGCAGTATTTT. The encoded protein is CASRSVGGDTQYF.

The chain employs TRBV6-1 and TRBJ2-3; D is undetermined. The CDR3 is 11 amino acids. The germline CDR1 and CDR2 sequences are MNHNS and SASEGT. Trimming removed 8 bases from V and 7 bases from J, with 10 bases in between. CDR3 coding DNA: TGTGCCAGCCCCCGCGCAAATACGCAGTATTTT. Its translation: CASPRANTQYF.

This clone was seen just once. The rearrangement joins TRBV13 to TRBJ2-1; TRBD1 might be the D (5 bases). V was trimmed by 6 bases and J by 6 bases, leaving 12 bases between them. Looked up from germline, CDR1 is PRHDT and CDR2 is FYEKMQ (reference sequence). The CDR3 runs to 13 residues. CDR3 DNA sequence: TGTGCCAGCAGAACCGACAGCCGCAATGAGCAGTTCTTC. This encodes CASRTDSRNEQFF. The complete variable domain, with remaining parts taken from reference TRBV13 and TRBJ2-1, reads AAGVIQSPRHLIKEKRETATLKCYPIPRHDTVYWYQQGPGQDPQFLISFYEKMQSDKGSIPDRFSAQQFSDYHSELNMSSLELGDSALYFCASRTDSRNEQFFGPGTRLTVL.